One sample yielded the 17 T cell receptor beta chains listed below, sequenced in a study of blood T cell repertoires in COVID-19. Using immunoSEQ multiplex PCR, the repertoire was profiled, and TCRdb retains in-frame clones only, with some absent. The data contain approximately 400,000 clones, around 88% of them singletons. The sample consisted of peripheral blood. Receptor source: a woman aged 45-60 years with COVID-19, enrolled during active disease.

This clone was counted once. CDR3 region: CASSLRTGREKLFF. The DNA for the CDR3 is TGCGCCAGCAGCTTACGGACAGGCCGTGAAAAACTGTTTTTT. V is TRBV5-1 and J is TRBJ1-4; the match to TRBD1 covers 7 bases. The V and J ends lost 2 bases and 7 bases, in that order; junction bases with no gene match: 5. The CDR3 has 14 amino acids. Germline V gene data show CDR1 as SGHRS and CDR2 as YFSETQ.

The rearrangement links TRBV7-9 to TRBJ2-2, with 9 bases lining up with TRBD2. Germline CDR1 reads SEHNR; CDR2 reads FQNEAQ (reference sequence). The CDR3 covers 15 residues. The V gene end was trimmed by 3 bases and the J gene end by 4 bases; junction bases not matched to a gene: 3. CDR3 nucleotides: TGTGCCAGCAGCTTCGGCGGGGGGGTCACCGGGGAGCTGTTTTTT. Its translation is CASSFGGGVTGELFF.

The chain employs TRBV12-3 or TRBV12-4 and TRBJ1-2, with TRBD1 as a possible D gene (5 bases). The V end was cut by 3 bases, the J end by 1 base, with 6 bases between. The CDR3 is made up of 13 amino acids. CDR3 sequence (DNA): TGTGCCAGCAGTTTGGGGGGTAACTATGGCTACACCTTC. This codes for CASSLGGNYGYTF.

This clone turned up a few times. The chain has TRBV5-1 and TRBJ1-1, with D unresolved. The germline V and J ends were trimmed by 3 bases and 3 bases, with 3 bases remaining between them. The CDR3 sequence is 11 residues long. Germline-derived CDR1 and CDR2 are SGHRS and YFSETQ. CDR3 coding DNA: TGCGCCAGCAGCTCATACACTGAAGCTTTCTTT. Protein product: CASSSYTEAFF. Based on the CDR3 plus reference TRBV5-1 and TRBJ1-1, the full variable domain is KAGVTQTPRYLIKTRGQQVTLSCSPISGHRSVSWYQQTPGQGLQFLFEYFSETQRNKGNFPGRFSGRQFSNSRSEMNVSTLELGDSALYLCASSSYTEAFFGQGTRLTVV.

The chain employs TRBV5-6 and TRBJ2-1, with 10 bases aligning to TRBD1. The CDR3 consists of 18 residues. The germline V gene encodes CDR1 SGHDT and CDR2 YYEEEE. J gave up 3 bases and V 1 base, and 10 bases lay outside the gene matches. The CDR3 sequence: CASSLFFIGQGVYNEQFF. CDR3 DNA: TGTGCCAGCAGCTTGTTTTTTATAGGACAGGGGGTCTACAATGAGCAGTTCTTC. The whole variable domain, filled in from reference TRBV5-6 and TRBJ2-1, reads DAGVTQSPTHLIKTRGQQVTLRCSPKSGHDTVSWYQQALGQGPQFIFQYYEEEERQRGNFPDRFSGHQFPNYSSELNVNALLLGDSALYLCASSLFFIGQGVYNEQFFGPGTRLTVL.

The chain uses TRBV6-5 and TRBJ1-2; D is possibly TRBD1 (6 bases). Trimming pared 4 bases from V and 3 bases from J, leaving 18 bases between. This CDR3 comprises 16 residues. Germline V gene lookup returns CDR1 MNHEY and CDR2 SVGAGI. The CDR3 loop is CASSSLSEQGHYGYTF. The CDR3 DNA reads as TGTGCCAGCAGTTCGCTGAGCGAACAGGGACACTATGGCTACACCTTC.

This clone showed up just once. CDR3 loop: CATSEDYRGGETQYF. In DNA, the CDR3 is TGTGCCACCAGTGAGGATTACAGGGGCGGGGAGACCCAGTACTTC. The rearrangement uses TRBV24-1 and TRBJ2-5; 7 positions match TRBD1. The CDR3 is 15 amino acids. V dropped 4 bases and J dropped 5; count of bases not matched to a gene: 9. The germline CDR1 and CDR2 sequences are KGHDR and SFDVKD.

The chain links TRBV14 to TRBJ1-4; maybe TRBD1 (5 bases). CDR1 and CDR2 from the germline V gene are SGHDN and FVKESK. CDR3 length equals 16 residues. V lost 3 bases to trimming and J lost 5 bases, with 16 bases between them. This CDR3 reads CASSHAQGGVNEKLFF. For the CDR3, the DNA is TGTGCCAGCAGCCACGCCCAGGGAGGGGTAAATGAAAAACTGTTTTTT.

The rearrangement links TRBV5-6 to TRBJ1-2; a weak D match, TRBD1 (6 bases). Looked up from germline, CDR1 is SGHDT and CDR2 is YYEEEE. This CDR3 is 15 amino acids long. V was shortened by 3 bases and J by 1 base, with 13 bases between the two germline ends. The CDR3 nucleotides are TGTGCCAGCAGCTCAGGGAGGGGGAGTAACTATGGCTACACCTTC. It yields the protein CASSSGRGSNYGYTF.

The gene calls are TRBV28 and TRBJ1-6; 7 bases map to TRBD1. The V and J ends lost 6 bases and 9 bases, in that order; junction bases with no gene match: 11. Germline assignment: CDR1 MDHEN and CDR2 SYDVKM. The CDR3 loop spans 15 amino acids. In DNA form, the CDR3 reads TGTGCCAGCAGGCCCGGGACAGCTAATTTTTCACCCCTCCACTTT. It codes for CASRPGTANFSPLHF.

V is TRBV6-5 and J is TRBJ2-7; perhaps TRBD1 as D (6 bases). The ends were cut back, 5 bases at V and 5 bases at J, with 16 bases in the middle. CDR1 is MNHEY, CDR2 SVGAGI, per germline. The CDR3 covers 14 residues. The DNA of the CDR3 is TGTGCCAGCAGTCACGGGACACCGAGGGACGAGCAGTACTTC. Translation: CASSHGTPRDEQYF.

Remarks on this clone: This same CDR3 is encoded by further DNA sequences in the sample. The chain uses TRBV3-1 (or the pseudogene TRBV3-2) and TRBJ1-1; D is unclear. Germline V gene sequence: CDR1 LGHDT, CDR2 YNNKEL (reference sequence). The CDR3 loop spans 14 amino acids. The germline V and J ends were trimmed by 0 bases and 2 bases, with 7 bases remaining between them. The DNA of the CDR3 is TGTGCCAGCAGCCAAGAGGCGGCTAACACTGAAGCTTTCTTT. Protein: CASSQEAANTEAFF.

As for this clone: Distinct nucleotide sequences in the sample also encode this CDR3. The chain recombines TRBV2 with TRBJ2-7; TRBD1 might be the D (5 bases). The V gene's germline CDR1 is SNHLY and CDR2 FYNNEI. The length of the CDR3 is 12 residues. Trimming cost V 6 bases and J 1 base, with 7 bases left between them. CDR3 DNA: TGTGCCAGCAGGACAGATTCCTACGAGCAGTACTTC. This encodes CASRTDSYEQYF.

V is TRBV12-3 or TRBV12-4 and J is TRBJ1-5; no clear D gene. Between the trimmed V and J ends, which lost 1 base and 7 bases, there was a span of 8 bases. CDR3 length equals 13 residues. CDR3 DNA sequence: TGTGCCAGCAGTTTAGGGTTCGGGCAGCCCCAGCATTTT. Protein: CASSLGFGQPQHF.

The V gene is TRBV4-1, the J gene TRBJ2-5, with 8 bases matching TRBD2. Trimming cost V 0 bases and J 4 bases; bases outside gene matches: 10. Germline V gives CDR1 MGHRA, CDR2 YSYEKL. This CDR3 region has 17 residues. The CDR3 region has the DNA TGCGCCAGCAGCCAAGATGAGGTAGCGGGGCTTCGAGAGACCCAGTACTTC. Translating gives CASSQDEVAGLRETQYF.

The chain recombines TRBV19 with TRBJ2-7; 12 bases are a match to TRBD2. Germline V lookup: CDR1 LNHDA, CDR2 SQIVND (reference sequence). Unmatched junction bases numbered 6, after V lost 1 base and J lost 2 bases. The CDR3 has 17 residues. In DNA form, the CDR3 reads TGTGCCAGTAGTATAGTTTTTGGACTAGCGGGGCCCTACGAGCAGTACTTC. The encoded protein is CASSIVFGLAGPYEQYF.

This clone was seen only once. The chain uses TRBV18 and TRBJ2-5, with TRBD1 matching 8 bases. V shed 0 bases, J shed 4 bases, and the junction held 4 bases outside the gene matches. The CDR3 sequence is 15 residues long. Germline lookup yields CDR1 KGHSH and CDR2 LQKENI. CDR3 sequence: CASSPPDRVGETQYF. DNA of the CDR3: TGTGCCAGCTCACCACCGGACAGGGTGGGAGAGACCCAGTACTTC.